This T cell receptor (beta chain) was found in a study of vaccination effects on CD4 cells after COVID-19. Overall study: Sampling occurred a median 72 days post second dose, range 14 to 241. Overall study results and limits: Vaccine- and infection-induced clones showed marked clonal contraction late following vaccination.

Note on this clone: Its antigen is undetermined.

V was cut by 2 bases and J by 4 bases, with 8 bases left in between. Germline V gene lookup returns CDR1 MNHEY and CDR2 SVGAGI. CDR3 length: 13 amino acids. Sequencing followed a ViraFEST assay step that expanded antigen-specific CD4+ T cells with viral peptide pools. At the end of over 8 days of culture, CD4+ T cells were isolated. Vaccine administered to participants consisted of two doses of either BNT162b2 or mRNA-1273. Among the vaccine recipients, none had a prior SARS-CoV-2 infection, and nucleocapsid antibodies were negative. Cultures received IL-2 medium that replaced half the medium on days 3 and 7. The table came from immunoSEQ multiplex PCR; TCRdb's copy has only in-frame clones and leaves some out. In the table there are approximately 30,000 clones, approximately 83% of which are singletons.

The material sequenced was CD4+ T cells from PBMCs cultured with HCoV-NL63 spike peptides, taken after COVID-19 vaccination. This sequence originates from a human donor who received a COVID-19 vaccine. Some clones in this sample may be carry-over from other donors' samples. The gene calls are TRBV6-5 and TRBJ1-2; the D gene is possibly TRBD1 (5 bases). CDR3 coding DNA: TGTGCCAGCAGTTACGACGGGACCTATGGCTACACCTTC. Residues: CASSYDGTYGYTF.